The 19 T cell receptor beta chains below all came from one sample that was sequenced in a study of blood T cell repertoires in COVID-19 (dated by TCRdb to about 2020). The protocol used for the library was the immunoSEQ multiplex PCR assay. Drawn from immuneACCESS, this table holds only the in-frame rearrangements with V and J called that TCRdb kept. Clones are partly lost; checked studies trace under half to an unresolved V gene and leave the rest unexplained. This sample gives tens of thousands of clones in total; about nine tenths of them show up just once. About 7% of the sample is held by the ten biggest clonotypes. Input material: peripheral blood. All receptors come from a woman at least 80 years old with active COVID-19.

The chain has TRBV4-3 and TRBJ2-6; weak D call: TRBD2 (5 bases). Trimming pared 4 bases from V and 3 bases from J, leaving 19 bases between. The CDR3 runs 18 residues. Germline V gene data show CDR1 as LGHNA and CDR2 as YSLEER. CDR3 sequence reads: CASSPTTGLAYGANVLTF. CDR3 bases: TGCGCCAGCAGCCCGACGACGGGCCTAGCTTATGGGGCCAACGTCCTGACTTTC.

CDR3 in amino acids: CASSPSQGTETQYF. The CDR3 DNA follows: TGTGCCAGCTCACCATCACAGGGTACAGAGACCCAGTACTTC. The rearrangement uses TRBV18 and TRBJ2-5; a possible D gene is TRBD1 (6 bases). V shed 2 bases and J shed 4 bases, with 11 bases lying between them. This CDR3 is 14 amino acids long. The germline V gene has CDR1 KGHSH and CDR2 LQKENI.

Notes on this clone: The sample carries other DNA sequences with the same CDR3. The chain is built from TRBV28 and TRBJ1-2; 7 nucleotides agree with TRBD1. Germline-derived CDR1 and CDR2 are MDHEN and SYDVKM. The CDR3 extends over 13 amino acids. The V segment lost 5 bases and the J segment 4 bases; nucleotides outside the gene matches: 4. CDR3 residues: CASSLRDSYGYTF. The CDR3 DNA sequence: TGTGCCAGCAGTCTCCGGGACAGCTATGGCTACACCTTC.

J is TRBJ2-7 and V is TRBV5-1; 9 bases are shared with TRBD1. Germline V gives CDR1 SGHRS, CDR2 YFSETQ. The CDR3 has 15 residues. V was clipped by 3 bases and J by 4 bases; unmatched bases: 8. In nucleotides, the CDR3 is TGCGCCAGCAGCTCCATGTCGGGACAGGGATACGAGCAGTACTTC. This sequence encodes CASSSMSGQGYEQYF.

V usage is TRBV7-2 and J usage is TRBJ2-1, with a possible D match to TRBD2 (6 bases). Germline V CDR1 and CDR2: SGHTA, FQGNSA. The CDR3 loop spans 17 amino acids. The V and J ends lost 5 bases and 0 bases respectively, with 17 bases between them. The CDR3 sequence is CASSPLGIADSYNEQFF. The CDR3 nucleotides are TGTGCCAGCAGCCCTTTAGGAATAGCGGACTCCTACAATGAGCAGTTCTTC.

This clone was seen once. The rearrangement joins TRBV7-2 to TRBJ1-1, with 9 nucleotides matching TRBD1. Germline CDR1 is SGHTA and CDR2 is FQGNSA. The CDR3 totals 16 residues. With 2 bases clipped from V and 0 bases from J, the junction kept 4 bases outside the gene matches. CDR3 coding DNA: TGTGCCAGCAGCTTACGACAGGGGGGCGTGAACACTGAAGCTTTCTTT. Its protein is CASSLRQGGVNTEAFF.

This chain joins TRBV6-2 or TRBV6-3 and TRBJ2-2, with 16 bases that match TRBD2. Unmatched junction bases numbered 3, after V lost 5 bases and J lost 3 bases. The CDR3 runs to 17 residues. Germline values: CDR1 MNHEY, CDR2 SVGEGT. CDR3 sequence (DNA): TGTGCCAGCAGTGGGACTAGCGGGAGGGCCCACACCGGGGAGCTGTTTTTT. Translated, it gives CASSGTSGRAHTGELFF.

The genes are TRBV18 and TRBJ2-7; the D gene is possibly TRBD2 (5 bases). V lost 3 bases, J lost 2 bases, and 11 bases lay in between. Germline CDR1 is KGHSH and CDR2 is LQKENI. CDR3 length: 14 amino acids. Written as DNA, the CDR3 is TGTGCCAGCTCACCTTCCGGAGGCGCCTACGAGCAGTACTTC. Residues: CASSPSGGAYEQYF.

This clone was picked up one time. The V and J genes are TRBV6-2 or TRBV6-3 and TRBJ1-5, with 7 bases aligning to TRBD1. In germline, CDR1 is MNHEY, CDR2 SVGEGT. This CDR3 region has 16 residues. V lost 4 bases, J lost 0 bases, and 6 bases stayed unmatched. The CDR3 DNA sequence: TGTGCCAGCAGTTTGGACAGGAGTTATAGCAATCAGCCCCAGCATTTT. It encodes CASSLDRSYSNQPQHF.

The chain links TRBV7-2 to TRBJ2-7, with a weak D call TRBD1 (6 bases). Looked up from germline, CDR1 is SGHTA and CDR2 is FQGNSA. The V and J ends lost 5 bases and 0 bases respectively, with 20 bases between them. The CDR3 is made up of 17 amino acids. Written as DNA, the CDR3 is TGTGCCAGCAGCCCAGGGGTCCTAAACCTTTTCTCCTACGAGCAGTACTTC. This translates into CASSPGVLNLFSYEQYF.

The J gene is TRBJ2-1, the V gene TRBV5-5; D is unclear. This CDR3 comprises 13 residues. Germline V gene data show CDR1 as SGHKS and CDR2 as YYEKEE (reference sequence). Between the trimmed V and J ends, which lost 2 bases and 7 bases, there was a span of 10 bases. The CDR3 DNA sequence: TGTGCCAGCAGCTTCGATCCAACTAATGAGCAGTTCTTC. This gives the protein CASSFDPTNEQFF. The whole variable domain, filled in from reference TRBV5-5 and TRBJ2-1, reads DAGVTQSPTHLIKTRGQQVTLRCSPISGHKSVSWYQQVLGQGPQFIFQYYEKEERGRGNFPDRFSARQFPNYSSELNVNALLLGDSALYLCASSFDPTNEQFFGPGTRLTVL.

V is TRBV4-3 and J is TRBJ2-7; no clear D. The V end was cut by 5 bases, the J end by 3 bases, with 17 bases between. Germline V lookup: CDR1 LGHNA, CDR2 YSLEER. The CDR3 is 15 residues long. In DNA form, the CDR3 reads TGCGCCAGCAGCGAAGTTCTCAAGCCGGTCTACGAGCAGTACTTC. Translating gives CASSEVLKPVYEQYF.

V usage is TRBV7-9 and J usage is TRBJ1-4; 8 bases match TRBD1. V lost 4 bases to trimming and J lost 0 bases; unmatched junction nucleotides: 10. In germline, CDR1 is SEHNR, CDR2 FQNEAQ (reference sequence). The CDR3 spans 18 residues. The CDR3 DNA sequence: TGTGCCAGCAGCTCGCGACAGGGGACGGACTCAACTAATGAAAAACTGTTTTTT. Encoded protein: CASSSRQGTDSTNEKLFF.

The CDR3 DNA is TGTGCCAGCAGGATCCGACTAGCGGGGTCTTGGGAGACCCAGTACTTC. Its translation: CASRIRLAGSWETQYF. This sequence joins TRBV27 and TRBJ2-5, with 11 positions matching TRBD2. The CDR3 length is 16 residues. V lost 6 bases and J lost 5; bases outside the gene matches: 11. Per the germline V gene, CDR1 is MNHEY and CDR2 is SMNVEV (reference sequence).

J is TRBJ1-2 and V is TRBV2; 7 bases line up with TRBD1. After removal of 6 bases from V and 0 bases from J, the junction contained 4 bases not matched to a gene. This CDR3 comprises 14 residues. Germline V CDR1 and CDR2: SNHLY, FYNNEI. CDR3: CASRGDSTNYGYTF. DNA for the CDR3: TGTGCCAGCAGGGGGGACAGCACTAACTATGGCTACACCTTC.

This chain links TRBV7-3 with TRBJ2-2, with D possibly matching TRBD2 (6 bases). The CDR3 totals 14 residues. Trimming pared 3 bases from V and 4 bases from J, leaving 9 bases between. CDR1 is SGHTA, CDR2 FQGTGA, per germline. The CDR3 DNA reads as TGTGCCAGCAGCTTGGGGGGTAGCACCGGGGAGCTGTTTTTT. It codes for CASSLGGSTGELFF. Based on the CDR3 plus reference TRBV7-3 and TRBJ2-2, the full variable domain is GAGVSQTPSNKVTEKGKYVELRCDPISGHTALYWYRQSLGQGPEFLIYFQGTGAADDSGLPNDRFFAVRPEGSVSTLKIQRTERGDSAVYLCASSLGGSTGELFFGEGSRLTVL.

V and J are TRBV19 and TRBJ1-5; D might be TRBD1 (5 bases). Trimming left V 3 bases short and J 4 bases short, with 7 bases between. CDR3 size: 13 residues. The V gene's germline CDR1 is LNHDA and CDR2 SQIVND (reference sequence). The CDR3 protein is CASSIKGNQPQHF. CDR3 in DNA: TGTGCCAGTAGTATTAAGGGGAATCAGCCCCAGCATTTT.

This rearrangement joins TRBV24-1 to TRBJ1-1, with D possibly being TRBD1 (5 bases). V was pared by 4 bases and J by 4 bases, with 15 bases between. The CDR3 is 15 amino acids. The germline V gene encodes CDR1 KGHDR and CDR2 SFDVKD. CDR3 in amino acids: CATSDPSDSPTEAFF. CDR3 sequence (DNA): TGTGCCACCAGTGACCCCTCAGACAGTCCCACTGAAGCTTTCTTT.

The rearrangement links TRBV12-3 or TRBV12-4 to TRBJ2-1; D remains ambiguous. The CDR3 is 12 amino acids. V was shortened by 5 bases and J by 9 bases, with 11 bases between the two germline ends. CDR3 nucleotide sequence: TGTGCCAGCAGTCAAGTTCCGGGTGAGCAGTTCTTC. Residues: CASSQVPGEQFF.